This TCR beta chain is drawn from a study of OX40 agonist ivuxolimab in advanced cancers. Study background: Averaging roughly 60 years in age, with a range of roughly 23 to 80, the cohort was 65% to 85% male. Allowance was made for prior anti-PD-1, anti-PD-L1 or anti-CTLA-4 therapy, and roughly 39% had some.

Generated by immunoSEQ multiplex PCR, the TCRdb table keeps only in-frame clones and is missing some. Of roughly 91,000 clones listed, 85% to 90% are singletons. V lost 3 bases to trimming and J lost 1 base, with 10 bases between them. The germline V gene has CDR1 MDHEN and CDR2 SYDVKM. This CDR3 spans 15 amino acids. The sequence was collected from an adult with an advanced solid tumor such as melanoma, head and neck, liver or kidney cancer. The chain carries TRBV28 and TRBJ1-5, with no clear D. The sequencing here drew on CD4+ or CD8+ T cells sorted from blood, taken in a trial of the OX40 agonist ivuxolimab. For the CDR3, the DNA is TGTGCCAGCAGTTTGGGTTGGGGAAGCAATCAGCCCCAGCATTTT. Amino acid sequence: CASSLGWGSNQPQHF.